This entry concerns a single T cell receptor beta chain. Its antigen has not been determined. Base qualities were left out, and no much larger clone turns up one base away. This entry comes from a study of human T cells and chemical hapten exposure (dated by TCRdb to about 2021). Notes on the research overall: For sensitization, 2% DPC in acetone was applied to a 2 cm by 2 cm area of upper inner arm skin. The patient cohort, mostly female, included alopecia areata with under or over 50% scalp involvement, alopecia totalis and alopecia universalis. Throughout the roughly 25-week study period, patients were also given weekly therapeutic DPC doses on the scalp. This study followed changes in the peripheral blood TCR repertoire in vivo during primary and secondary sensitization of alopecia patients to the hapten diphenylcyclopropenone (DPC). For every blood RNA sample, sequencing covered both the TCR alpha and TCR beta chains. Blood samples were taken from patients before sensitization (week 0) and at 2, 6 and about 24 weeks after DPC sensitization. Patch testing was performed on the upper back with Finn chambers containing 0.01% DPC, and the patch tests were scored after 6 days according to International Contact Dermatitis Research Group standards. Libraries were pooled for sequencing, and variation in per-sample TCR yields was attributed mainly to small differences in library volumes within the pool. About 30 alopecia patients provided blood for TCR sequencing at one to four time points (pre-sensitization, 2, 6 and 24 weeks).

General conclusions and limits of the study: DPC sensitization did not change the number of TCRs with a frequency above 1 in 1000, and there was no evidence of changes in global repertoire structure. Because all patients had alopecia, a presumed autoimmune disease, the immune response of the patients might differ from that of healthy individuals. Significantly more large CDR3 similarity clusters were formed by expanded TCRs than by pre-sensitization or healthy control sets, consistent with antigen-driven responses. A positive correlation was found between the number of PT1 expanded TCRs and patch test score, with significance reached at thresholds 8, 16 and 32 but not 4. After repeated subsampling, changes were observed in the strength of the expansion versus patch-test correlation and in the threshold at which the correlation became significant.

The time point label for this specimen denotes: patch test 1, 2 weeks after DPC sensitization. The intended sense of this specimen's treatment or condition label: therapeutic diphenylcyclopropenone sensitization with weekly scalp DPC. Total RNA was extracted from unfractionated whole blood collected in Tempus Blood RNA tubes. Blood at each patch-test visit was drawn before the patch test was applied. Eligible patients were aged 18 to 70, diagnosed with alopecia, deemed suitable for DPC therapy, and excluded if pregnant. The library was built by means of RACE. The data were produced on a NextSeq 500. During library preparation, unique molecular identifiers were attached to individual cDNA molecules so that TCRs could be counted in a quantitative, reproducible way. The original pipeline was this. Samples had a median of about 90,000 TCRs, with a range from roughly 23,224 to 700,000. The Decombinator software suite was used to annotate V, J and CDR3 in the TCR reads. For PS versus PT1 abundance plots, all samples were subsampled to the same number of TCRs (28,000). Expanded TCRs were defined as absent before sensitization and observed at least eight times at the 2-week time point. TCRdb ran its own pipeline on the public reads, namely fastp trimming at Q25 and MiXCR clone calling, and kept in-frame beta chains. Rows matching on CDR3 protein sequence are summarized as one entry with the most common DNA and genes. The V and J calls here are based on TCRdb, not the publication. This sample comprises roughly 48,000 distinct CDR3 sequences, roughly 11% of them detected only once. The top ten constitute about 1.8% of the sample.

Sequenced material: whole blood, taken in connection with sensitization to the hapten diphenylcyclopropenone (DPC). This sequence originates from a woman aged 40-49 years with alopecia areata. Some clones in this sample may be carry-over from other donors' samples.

In nucleotide form, the sequence is TGTGCCAGCAGTGATGGGGGGCTGGAGACCCAGTACTTC. Its translation reads: CASSDGGLETQYF. The V gene is TRBV25-1 and the J gene is TRBJ2-5; the D element could tentatively be TRBD1 or TRBD2, as 6 bases agree for each. The germline V gene sets CDR1 to MGHDK and CDR2 to SYGVNS. The CDR3 measures 13 amino acids from cysteine to phenylalanine. Just the 39-base CDR3 DNA is kept, in frame starting at base 1. V gives up 3 bases and J gives up 5 bases, and the segment between their germline ends measures 10 bases.